This entry lists 27 T cell receptor beta chains sequenced from one sample in a study of blood T cell repertoires in COVID-19 (dated by TCRdb to between 2020 and 2021). The library was made by the immunoSEQ multiplex PCR assay. The clones in this table, taken by TCRdb from immuneACCESS, are in-frame only. Not every clone is retained; where verified, under half of the shortfall comes from an unresolved V gene, and the cause of the rest is unknown. For this sample there are 150,000 to 200,000 clones; 82% appear just once. The ten largest clones add up to about 11% of the sample. The source material was PBMCs or T cells enriched from blood (not recorded which). These receptors all stem from a man in his forties who had recovered from COVID-19.

This chain uses TRBV11-1 with TRBJ2-5, with 7 bases lining up with TRBD2. CDR1 is SGHAT and CDR2 is FQDESV in the germline V gene (reference sequence). V shed 0 bases, J shed 5 bases, and the junction held 12 bases outside the gene matches. The CDR3 runs 17 residues. The DNA for the CDR3 is TGTGCCAGCAGCTTAGCGGGCAGTGGGAGGGCCCGGGAGACCCAGTACTTC. Amino acid sequence: CASSLAGSGRARETQYF.

This clone was detected a few times. This chain connects TRBV7-9 to TRBJ1-2; 8 bases match TRBD1. CDR3 size: 13 residues. V dropped 5 bases and J dropped 2; count of bases not matched to a gene: 1. Germline V gene data show CDR1 as SEHNR and CDR2 as FQNEAQ (reference sequence). This CDR3 is CASSQGANYGYTF. The CDR3 nucleotides are TGTGCCAGCAGCCAGGGGGCCAACTATGGCTACACCTTC.

V usage is TRBV2 and J usage is TRBJ2-7; D is uncertain. CDR1 and CDR2 (germline): SNHLY, FYNNEI. This CDR3 has 12 amino acids. Trimming took 0 bases from V and 4 from J, leaving 4 bases between them. The CDR3 coding sequence is TGTGCCAGCAGTGAAGCACAATACGAGCAGTACGTC. Protein sequence: CASSEAQYEQYV.

This clone occurred a few times. The J gene is TRBJ2-7, the V gene TRBV3-1 (or the pseudogene TRBV3-2); no reliable D call. Trimming stripped 0 bases from V and 3 bases from J, with 12 bases between. Germline-derived CDR1 and CDR2 are LGHDT and YNNKEL (reference sequence). The CDR3 is made up of 15 amino acids. The DNA for the CDR3 is TGTGCCAGCAGCCAAGAAGAGGAACGGAACTACGAGCAGTACTTC. Protein sequence: CASSQEEERNYEQYF.

V is TRBV5-1 and J is TRBJ2-1; 7 bases fit TRBD2. V was clipped by 4 bases and J by 3 bases; unmatched bases: 10. CDR3 length equals 16 residues. Per the germline V gene, CDR1 is SGHRS and CDR2 is YFSETQ. The DNA of the CDR3 is TGCGCCAGCAGCATAGGACTAGACGGGATCTACAATGAGCAGTTCTTC. The encoded protein is CASSIGLDGIYNEQFF.

The genes are TRBV7-3 and TRBJ1-6; D might be TRBD1 (5 bases). V lost 2 bases and J lost 10, with 12 bases in between. The CDR3 covers 14 residues. Germline V CDR1 and CDR2: SGHTA, FQGTGA. DNA of the CDR3: TGTGCCAGCAGCTTAGTCGGCGGGGACTCACCCCTCCACTTT. It specifies CASSLVGGDSPLHF.

The chain recombines TRBV5-4 with TRBJ2-6; 7 bases align to TRBD1. CDR3 length: 17 amino acids. V dropped 4 bases and J dropped 0; count of bases not matched to a gene: 7. Germline CDR1 reads SGHNT; CDR2 reads YYREEE (reference sequence). The CDR3 DNA is TGTGCCAGCAGCACAGTCAGACAGGGCTCTGGGGCCAACGTCCTGACTTTC. Amino acid sequence: CASSTVRQGSGANVLTF.

This chain joins TRBV5-1 and TRBJ1-2; TRBD1 might be the D (6 bases). V was clipped by 4 bases and J by 4 bases, with 14 bases between them. This CDR3 has 14 residues. Germline CDR1 SGHRS, CDR2 YFSETQ. The CDR3 nucleotides read TGCGCCAGCAGCGTTGCCGGACAGCCCTATGGCTACACCTTC. It translates to CASSVAGQPYGYTF.

The CDR3 sequence: CASSLQIGREETQYF. DNA of the CDR3: TGTGCCAGCAGTTTGCAAATAGGGAGAGAGGAGACCCAGTACTTC. This sequence joins TRBV27 and TRBJ2-5, with a tentative D call TRBD2 (5 bases). The CDR3 length is 15 residues. Deletions cut 3 bases from V and 5 bases from J, with 16 bases between. Germline-derived CDR1 and CDR2 are MNHEY and SMNVEV (reference sequence).

V is TRBV12-5 and J is TRBJ2-1; D gene ambiguous. CDR1 LGHNT and CDR2 FRNRAP come from the germline V gene. Trimming left V 8 bases short and J 0 bases short, with 8 bases between. The CDR3 is 13 residues long. This CDR3 reads CASSISSYNEQFF. The CDR3 DNA follows: TGTGCTAGTTCAATCAGCTCCTACAATGAGCAGTTCTTC.

This chain links TRBV5-1 with TRBJ2-3, with D maybe TRBD1 (5 bases). Germline V gene sequence: CDR1 SGHRS, CDR2 YFSETQ. This CDR3 is 16 amino acids long. The V and J ends lost 4 bases and 1 base respectively, with 16 bases between them. CDR3 amino acids: CASSGTGDRGTDTQYF. CDR3 DNA: TGCGCCAGCAGCGGAACAGGAGATCGTGGCACAGATACGCAGTATTTT.

The J gene is TRBJ1-2, the V gene TRBV29-1; D gene ambiguous. V was pared by 0 bases and J by 5 bases, with 10 bases between. Germline V CDR1 and CDR2: SQVTM, ANQGSEA. The CDR3 spans 13 residues. CDR3: CSVEDMSDYGYTF. The CDR3 DNA follows: TGCAGCGTTGAAGATATGTCAGATTATGGCTACACCTTC.

The rearrangement uses TRBV7-2 and TRBJ2-1; 13 nucleotides align to TRBD2. CDR1 and CDR2 from the germline V gene are SGHTA and FQGNSA. The CDR3 is 16 residues long. V dropped 4 bases and J dropped 15; count of bases not matched to a gene: 15. In DNA form, the CDR3 reads TGTGCCAGCAGCTCCCAGATCGGGACTAGCGGGATATTATCGTTCTTC. Translated: CASSSQIGTSGILSFF.

The chain is built from TRBV27 and TRBJ2-7; tentatively, D is TRBD1 (8 bases). Trimming took off 4 bases at V and 3 bases at J, with 10 bases between the two ends. Germline assignment: CDR1 MNHEY and CDR2 SMNVEV (reference sequence). CDR3 size: 13 residues. The CDR3 spells CASSYRGGYEQYV. The CDR3 nucleotides are TGTGCCAGCAGTTACAGGGGGGGCTACGAGCAGTACGTC.

The chain links TRBV3-1 (or the pseudogene TRBV3-2) to TRBJ2-5; 7 nucleotides agree with TRBD2. The CDR3 contains 14 residues. In germline, CDR1 is LGHDT, CDR2 YNNKEL (reference sequence). V was pared by 3 bases and J by 4 bases, with 5 bases of the junction left unmatched. The CDR3 sequence: CASSQSTGGETQYF. The CDR3, as DNA: TGTGCCAGCAGCCAGAGCACGGGAGGAGAGACCCAGTACTTC.

The chain uses TRBV7-2 and TRBJ1-1, with TRBD1 identical over 9 bases. The CDR3 is made up of 17 amino acids. Germline loops: CDR1 SGHTA, CDR2 FQGNSA. The trim removed 3 bases at V and 0 bases at J, leaving 8 bases unmatched. The CDR3 DNA sequence: TGTGCCAGCAGCTTGGGTCCGGGACAGGGTTTGAACACTGAAGCTTTCTTT. This encodes CASSLGPGQGLNTEAFF.

The chain recombines TRBV7-9 with TRBJ2-5; 12 nucleotides align to TRBD2. After removal of 5 bases from V and 3 bases from J, the junction contained 10 bases not matched to a gene. The CDR3 sequence is 17 residues long. In germline, CDR1 is SEHNR, CDR2 FQNEAQ (reference sequence). CDR3 region: CASSRTSGRTLKETQYF. DNA for the CDR3: TGTGCCAGCAGCCGCACTAGCGGGAGGACTCTCAAAGAGACCCAGTACTTC.

CDR3 amino acids: CASSLEIAFNEQFF. The CDR3 DNA is TGCGCCAGCAGCTTGGAAATAGCTTTCAATGAGCAGTTCTTC. The chain combines TRBV5-1 with TRBJ2-1, with no clear D. Germline V gene data show CDR1 as SGHRS and CDR2 as YFSETQ. V was cut by 0 bases and J by 6 bases, with 10 bases left in between. The CDR3 is made up of 14 amino acids.

V and J are TRBV24-1 and TRBJ1-1, with 8 bases lining up with TRBD1. This CDR3 comprises 12 residues. Germline V gene lookup returns CDR1 KGHDR and CDR2 SFDVKD. The junction had 3 bases not matched to a gene; V was cut back by 7 bases and J by 6 bases. The CDR3 nucleotides are TGTGCCACCAGGACAGGGGTTCCTGAAGCTTTCTTT. Translating it yields CATRTGVPEAFF.

This rearrangement joins TRBV9 to TRBJ2-5, with 12 bases aligning to TRBD2. The CDR3 sequence is 16 residues long. Germline V gives CDR1 SGDLS, CDR2 YYNGEE. J lost 4 bases, V lost 4 bases, and 8 bases had no gene match. The CDR3 bases are TGTGCCAGCAGCCTTACTAGCGGGGGGAGGTCAGAGACCCAGTACTTC. Residues: CASSLTSGGRSETQYF.

This clone occurred a few times. This chain joins TRBV4-2 and TRBJ1-1; a possible D gene is TRBD1 (6 bases). Trimming took 0 bases from V and 5 from J, leaving 13 bases between them. Per germline, CDR1 LGHNA and CDR2 YNFKEQ. This CDR3 comprises 15 residues. CDR3 in amino acids: CASSQEPQGWTEAFF. The CDR3 DNA sequence: TGTGCCAGCAGCCAAGAACCTCAGGGGTGGACTGAAGCTTTCTTT.

The chain recombines TRBV29-1 with TRBJ1-1; D may be TRBD1 (5 bases). In germline, CDR1 is SQVTM, CDR2 ANQGSEA. The V end was cut by 4 bases, the J end by 0 bases, with 12 bases between. CDR3 size: 14 residues. CDR3 sequence reads: CSVAYRLMNTEAFF. The CDR3 DNA is TGCAGCGTTGCATACAGGTTAATGAACACTGAAGCTTTCTTT.

The chain is built from TRBV19 and TRBJ1-1; D possibly corresponds to TRBD1 (6 bases). Trimming took 1 base from V and 0 from J, leaving 15 bases between them. The germline CDR1 and CDR2 sequences are LNHDA and SQIVND (reference sequence). The CDR3 consists of 17 residues. The CDR3 nucleotides are TGTGCCAGTAGTATAGGAAAATTCAGGGGCGTGAACACTGAAGCTTTCTTT. Amino acids: CASSIGKFRGVNTEAFF.

The chain carries TRBV27 and TRBJ1-2; the D gene is possibly TRBD1 (6 bases). CDR3 length: 15 amino acids. Germline V CDR1 and CDR2: MNHEY, SMNVEV (reference sequence). V was shortened by 5 bases and J by 0 bases, with 13 bases between the two germline ends. The CDR3 DNA reads as TGTGCCAGCAGTCCCTACTGGACAGCTAACTATGGCTACACCTTC. Encoded protein: CASSPYWTANYGYTF.

The rearrangement links TRBV3-1 (or the pseudogene TRBV3-2) to TRBJ1-5; D gene ambiguous. V was shortened by 0 bases and J by 4 bases, with 7 bases between the two germline ends. The CDR3 consists of 14 residues. From germline, CDR1 is LGHDT and CDR2 YNNKEL (reference sequence). DNA of the CDR3: TGTGCCAGCAGCCAAGACACCGGGAATCAGCCCCAGCATTTT. Protein: CASSQDTGNQPQHF.

CDR3 bases: TGCGCCAGCAGCTTGGTGGGGACAGTAAAAGGCGAGCAGTACTTC. Amino acids: CASSLVGTVKGEQYF. The chain links TRBV5-1 to TRBJ2-7, with TRBD1 matching over 7 bases. The J segment lost 6 bases and the V segment lost 0 bases, leaving 9 bases of the junction unmatched. Germline CDR1 and CDR2: SGHRS and YFSETQ. The CDR3 sequence is 15 residues long. Together with reference TRBV5-1 and TRBJ2-7, the CDR3 gives the full variable domain: KAGVTQTPRYLIKTRGQQVTLSCSPISGHRSVSWYQQTPGQGLQFLFEYFSETQRNKGNFPGRFSGRQFSNSRSEMNVSTLELGDSALYLCASSLVGTVKGEQYFGPGTRLTVT.

The rearrangement joins TRBV5-1 to TRBJ1-6; maybe TRBD1 (5 bases). Per the germline V gene, CDR1 is SGHRS and CDR2 is YFSETQ. The CDR3 loop spans 15 amino acids. The V gene lost 3 bases and the J gene lost 6 bases, with 13 bases spanning the gap. DNA for the CDR3: TGCGCCAGCAGCTCCGACAGACCCACTAATTCACCCCTCCACTTT. Protein sequence: CASSSDRPTNSPLHF.